Each of the 27 T cell receptor beta chains below was sequenced from the same sample in a study of T cells after yellow fever vaccination. TCRdb re-derived calls from the 5' RACE reads in MiXCR, one entry per CDR3 protein. The sample includes some 390,000 distinct CDR3 sequences, 6% to 8% of them seen just once. The material sequenced was PBMCs, taken 5 days after the yellow fever booster vaccination. All receptors come from a man between 25 and 39 years old who received the YFV17D yellow fever vaccine.

The sample holds a few counts of this clonotype. This rearrangement joins TRBV20-1 to TRBJ2-1; TRBD2 matches 15 bases. The V segment lost 6 bases and the J segment 4 bases; nucleotides outside the gene matches: 7. This CDR3 is 16 amino acids long. In germline, CDR1 is DFQATT, CDR2 SNEGSKA (reference sequence). The DNA for the CDR3 is TGCAGTGCAAATACCGGGACTAGCGGGAGGTACAATGAGCAGTTCTTC. This translates into CSANTGTSGRYNEQFF.

The V call is TRBV28, the J call TRBJ2-5; 7 positions agree with TRBD2. V lost 4 bases to trimming and J lost 5 bases; unmatched junction nucleotides: 10. The CDR3 has 15 residues. The germline CDR1 and CDR2 sequences are MDHEN and SYDVKM. The DNA of the CDR3 is TGTGCCAGCAGTTCGCGAGGGAGGGCCCGGGAGACCCAGTACTTC. This translates into CASSSRGRARETQYF.

This sequence joins TRBV10-3 and TRBJ1-4; D gene uncertain. The CDR3 runs to 14 residues. V was clipped by 0 bases and J by 4 bases, with 6 bases between them. In germline, CDR1 is ENHRY, CDR2 SYGVKD. CDR3 sequence (DNA): TGTGCCATCAGTGAGTCCCCAGATAATGAAAAACTGTTTTTT. This gives the protein CAISESPDNEKLFF.

This chain uses TRBV5-4 with TRBJ2-1; D tentatively fits TRBD1 or TRBD2 (5 bases each). V lost 4 bases and J 2 bases, leaving 13 bases between the germline ends. Germline-derived CDR1 and CDR2 are SGHNT and YYREEE (reference sequence). This CDR3 comprises 15 residues. The CDR3 DNA follows: TGTGCCAGCAGCCTCCCGGGACCCACCTACAATGAGCAGTTCTTC. Its translation is CASSLPGPTYNEQFF.

This clonotype was seen just once. This may be a read error: a much more frequent sequence differs by one nucleotide. This chain joins TRBV11-2 and TRBJ2-3; TRBD2 aligns across 7 bases. V lost 5 bases and J lost 4; bases outside the gene matches: 18. The CDR3 consists of 18 residues. Germline CDR1 and CDR2: SGHAT and FQNNGV. DNA of the CDR3: TGTGCCAGCAGCCGTTTTGGTCCGCTGAGACTAGCCTCAGATACGCAGTATTTT. Its protein is CASSRFGPLRLASDTQYF.

This chain links TRBV6-2 or TRBV6-3 with TRBJ2-7; D is uncertain. Germline V lookup: CDR1 MNHEY, CDR2 SVGEGT. The CDR3 runs to 10 residues. The V end lost 6 bases, the J end lost 3 bases, and 3 bases lay between the germline ends. In DNA, the CDR3 is TGTGCCAGCAGCAACTACGAGCAGTACTTC. It encodes CASSNYEQYF.

This clonotype was detected a few times. The chain has TRBV20-1 and TRBJ2-1; 13 bases are shared with TRBD2. The CDR3 loop spans 15 amino acids. The V segment lost 5 bases and the J segment 6 bases; nucleotides outside the gene matches: 7. Germline V gives CDR1 DFQATT, CDR2 SNEGSKA (reference sequence). CDR3 residues: CSALGTSGTVNEQFF. Written as DNA, the CDR3 is TGCAGTGCTCTTGGGACTAGCGGGACCGTCAATGAGCAGTTCTTC.

This clonotype was seen repeatedly, ten times or more. V and J are TRBV5-5 and TRBJ2-2; TRBD1 might be the D (6 bases). Germline V gives CDR1 SGHKS, CDR2 YYEKEE (reference sequence). Trimming stripped 3 bases from V and 3 bases from J, with 15 bases between. The CDR3 covers 16 residues. Written as DNA, the CDR3 is TGTGCCAGCAGCTCGACAGGCGCGACTCACACCGGGGAGCTGTTTTTT. Its translation is CASSSTGATHTGELFF.

The V call is TRBV5-1, the J call TRBJ2-7; TRBD1 aligns across 8 bases. CDR3 length: 16 amino acids. Germline V gene data show CDR1 as SGHRS and CDR2 as YFSETQ. The trim removed 0 bases at V and 5 bases at J, leaving 10 bases unmatched. The CDR3 bases are TGCGCCAGCAGCTTGGCCACCGGGACAGGCTGGGACGAGCAGTACTTC. Encoded protein: CASSLATGTGWDEQYF.

The V and J genes are TRBV19 and TRBJ2-1; D not certain. The CDR3 loop spans 14 amino acids. Germline CDR1 is LNHDA and CDR2 is SQIVND (reference sequence). Trimming took 3 bases from V and 6 from J, leaving 12 bases between them. CDR3 sequence reads: CASSIQGSGNEQFF. The CDR3 DNA reads as TGTGCCAGTAGTATTCAAGGCTCAGGCAATGAGCAGTTCTTC.

This clonotype came up many times. The chain employs TRBV10-3 and TRBJ2-2; 10 nucleotides match TRBD2. The V and J ends lost 3 bases and 5 bases, in that order; junction bases with no gene match: 3. This CDR3 comprises 15 residues. CDR1 ENHRY and CDR2 SYGVKD come from the germline V gene. CDR3 DNA: TGTGCCATCAGTGACAGCGGGAGGGCGACCGGGGAGCTGTTTTTT. Encoded protein: CAISDSGRATGELFF.

This chain joins TRBV7-2 and TRBJ1-2; the D is unclear. Germline V gene sequence: CDR1 SGHTA, CDR2 FQGNSA. The V end lost 1 base, the J end lost 6 bases, and 15 bases lay between the germline ends. The CDR3 has 15 residues. CDR3 nucleotides: TGTGCCAGCAGCTTAGTGGCGGGGTTCGATGATGGCTACACCTTC. It translates to CASSLVAGFDDGYTF.

The chain employs TRBV5-1 and TRBJ2-3; D is ambiguous. The CDR3 totals 17 residues. CDR1 and CDR2 (germline): SGHRS, YFSETQ. V was cut by 2 bases and J by 2 bases, with 18 bases left in between. CDR3 region: CASSFKSMGSFTDTQYF. In DNA, the CDR3 is TGCGCCAGCAGCTTCAAGTCAATGGGATCATTCACAGATACGCAGTATTTT. Complete variable domain (other parts from reference TRBV5-1 and TRBJ2-3): KAGVTQTPRYLIKTRGQQVTLSCSPISGHRSVSWYQQTPGQGLQFLFEYFSETQRNKGNFPGRFSGRQFSNSRSEMNVSTLELGDSALYLCASSFKSMGSFTDTQYFGPGTRLTVL.

This clonotype turned up a few times. V usage is TRBV4-3 and J usage is TRBJ2-1; D is undetermined. CDR3 length equals 15 residues. V lost 8 bases, J lost 0 bases, and 14 bases lay in between. The germline CDR1 and CDR2 sequences are LGHNA and YSLEER. CDR3 DNA sequence: TGCGCCAGCCAAAGAGAGCGCAGCTCCTACAATGAGCAGTTCTTC. Translation gives CASQRERSSYNEQFF.

This clonotype was seen repeatedly, ten times or more. This chain links TRBV20-1 with TRBJ1-2; 10 bases match TRBD1. V trimming: 3 bases; J trimming: 3 bases; junction bases outside the gene matches: 10. The CDR3 loop spans 16 amino acids. CDR1 DFQATT and CDR2 SNEGSKA come from the germline V gene (reference sequence). The chain's CDR3 is CSASVTGQGPDYGYTF. In DNA form, the CDR3 reads TGCAGTGCTAGTGTAACGGGACAGGGGCCGGACTATGGCTACACCTTC.

This clonotype was detected many times. The genes are TRBV6-2 or TRBV6-3 and TRBJ2-7; possible D gene TRBD2, 5 bases. CDR3 length: 17 residues. CDR1 and CDR2 from the germline V gene are MNHEY and SVGEGT. The V and J ends lost 2 bases and 7 bases respectively, with 24 bases between them. As DNA, the CDR3 is TGTGCCAGCAGTTACGCGAGCGCGCGTACCTTATGGGAGGAGCAGTACTTC. It specifies CASSYASARTLWEEQYF.

The V gene is TRBV20-1, the J gene TRBJ2-5; no clear D gene. V was pared by 1 base and J by 5 bases, with 17 bases between. CDR1 and CDR2 from the germline V gene are DFQATT and SNEGSKA (reference sequence). CDR3 length: 15 residues. CDR3 coding DNA: TGCAGTGCTAGAGCCGAGTTGGGCCTAGGGGAGACCCAGTACTTC. Translating it yields CSARAELGLGETQYF.

This clonotype was observed many times. This chain connects TRBV3-1 to TRBJ2-3; 10 bases align to TRBD1. Looked up from germline, CDR1 is LGHDT and CDR2 is YNNKEL (reference sequence). The CDR3 spans 15 residues. V shed 3 bases and J 3 bases; nucleotides not matched to a gene: 3. CDR3 sequence: CASSQPGQGTDTQYF. The DNA of the CDR3 is TGTGCCAGCAGCCAGCCGGGACAGGGGACAGATACGCAGTATTTT.

This clonotype was seen ten or more times. The gene calls are TRBV5-1 and TRBJ2-3; either TRBD1 or TRBD2 may supply D (5 bases each). With 5 bases removed from V and 4 bases from J, the gap between germline ends came to 11 bases. CDR1 is SGHRS, CDR2 YFSETQ, per germline. This CDR3 region has 13 residues. The CDR3: CASRGDPADTQYF. CDR3 DNA: TGCGCCAGCAGGGGGGACCCCGCAGATACGCAGTATTTT.

This clonotype was picked up many times. V usage is TRBV7-2 and J usage is TRBJ2-1, with D uncertain. Germline V gene data show CDR1 as SGHTA and CDR2 as FQGNSA. Trimming cost V 5 bases and J 5 bases, with 19 bases left between them. The CDR3 length is 16 residues. Here the CDR3 DNA reads TGTGCCAGCAGCCCTGCCCCCAGAAGCCTAAACAATGAGCAGTTCTTC. Its translation is CASSPAPRSLNNEQFF.

This clonotype showed up many times. V gene TRBV5-6 combines with J gene TRBJ2-7, with D perhaps being TRBD1 or TRBD2 (5 bases each). Trimming pared 4 bases from V and 4 bases from J, leaving 15 bases between. The CDR3 loop spans 14 amino acids. CDR1 SGHDT and CDR2 YYEEEE come from the germline V gene. This CDR3 reads CASSPSGPRYEQYF. CDR3 DNA sequence: TGTGCCAGCAGCCCATCGGGACCGCGATACGAGCAGTACTTC.

This clonotype has only a few counts. This chain connects TRBV6-2 or TRBV6-3 to TRBJ1-5; D gene uncertain. Trimming removed 3 bases at V and 4 bases at J, with 7 bases between. The germline V gene encodes CDR1 MNHEY and CDR2 SVGEGT. The CDR3 is made up of 13 amino acids. For the CDR3, the DNA is TGTGCCAGCAGTTATCAGAGAAATCAGCCCCAGCATTTT. Translated, it gives CASSYQRNQPQHF.

This chain joins TRBV9 and TRBJ2-1; D not resolved. The V gene lost 4 bases and the J gene lost 2 bases, with 13 bases spanning the gap. Germline loops: CDR1 SGDLS, CDR2 YYNGEE. This CDR3 spans 15 amino acids. The CDR3 spells CASSQTMGTYNEQFF. The CDR3 DNA reads as TGTGCCAGCAGCCAAACTATGGGAACCTACAATGAGCAGTTCTTC. The whole variable domain, remainder taken from reference TRBV9 and TRBJ2-1, is DSGVTQTPKHLITATGQRVTLRCSPRSGDLSVYWYQQSLDQGLQFLIQYYNGEERAKGNILERFSAQQFPDLHSELNLSSLELGDSALYFCASSQTMGTYNEQFFGPGTRLTVL.

This clonotype showed up many times. The chain links TRBV20-1 to TRBJ2-1; 10 nucleotides align to TRBD2. CDR1 DFQATT and CDR2 SNEGSKA come from the germline V gene (reference sequence). V lost 3 bases and J lost 2; bases outside the gene matches: 7. The CDR3 loop spans 16 amino acids. Written as DNA, the CDR3 is TGCAGTGCTAGTGAGAAGCGGGAGGGCCCCTACAATGAGCAGTTCTTC. Its protein product is CSASEKREGPYNEQFF.

The CDR3 bases are TGTGCCAGTGTAGGCCGGGGACAAGTGGCCGGGGAGCTGTTTTTT. It yields the protein CASVGRGQVAGELFF. The V call is TRBV19, the J call TRBJ2-2, with a tentative D call TRBD1 (6 bases). The germline CDR1 and CDR2 sequences are LNHDA and SQIVND (reference sequence). The CDR3 covers 15 residues. The V end lost 8 bases, the J end lost 6 bases, and 19 bases lay between the germline ends.

The chain has TRBV7-2 and TRBJ1-5; 8 bases line up with TRBD1. Germline trimming cut 3 bases from V and 4 bases from J; bases unmatched to any gene: 5. The germline V gene has CDR1 SGHTA and CDR2 FQGNSA. CDR3 length equals 15 residues. Here the CDR3 DNA reads TGTGCCAGCAGCTTCACAGGGGGGGTTAATCAGCCCCAGCATTTT. This codes for CASSFTGGVNQPQHF.

In its sample, this clonotype was seen many times. The chain uses TRBV18 and TRBJ2-1, with 10 bases aligning to TRBD2. This CDR3 region has 16 residues. Germline CDR1 KGHSH, CDR2 LQKENI. V lost 0 bases, J lost 6 bases, and 5 bases stayed unmatched. This CDR3 reads CASSPPSGRATNEQFF. For the CDR3, the DNA is TGTGCCAGCTCACCACCGAGCGGGAGGGCCACCAATGAGCAGTTCTTC.